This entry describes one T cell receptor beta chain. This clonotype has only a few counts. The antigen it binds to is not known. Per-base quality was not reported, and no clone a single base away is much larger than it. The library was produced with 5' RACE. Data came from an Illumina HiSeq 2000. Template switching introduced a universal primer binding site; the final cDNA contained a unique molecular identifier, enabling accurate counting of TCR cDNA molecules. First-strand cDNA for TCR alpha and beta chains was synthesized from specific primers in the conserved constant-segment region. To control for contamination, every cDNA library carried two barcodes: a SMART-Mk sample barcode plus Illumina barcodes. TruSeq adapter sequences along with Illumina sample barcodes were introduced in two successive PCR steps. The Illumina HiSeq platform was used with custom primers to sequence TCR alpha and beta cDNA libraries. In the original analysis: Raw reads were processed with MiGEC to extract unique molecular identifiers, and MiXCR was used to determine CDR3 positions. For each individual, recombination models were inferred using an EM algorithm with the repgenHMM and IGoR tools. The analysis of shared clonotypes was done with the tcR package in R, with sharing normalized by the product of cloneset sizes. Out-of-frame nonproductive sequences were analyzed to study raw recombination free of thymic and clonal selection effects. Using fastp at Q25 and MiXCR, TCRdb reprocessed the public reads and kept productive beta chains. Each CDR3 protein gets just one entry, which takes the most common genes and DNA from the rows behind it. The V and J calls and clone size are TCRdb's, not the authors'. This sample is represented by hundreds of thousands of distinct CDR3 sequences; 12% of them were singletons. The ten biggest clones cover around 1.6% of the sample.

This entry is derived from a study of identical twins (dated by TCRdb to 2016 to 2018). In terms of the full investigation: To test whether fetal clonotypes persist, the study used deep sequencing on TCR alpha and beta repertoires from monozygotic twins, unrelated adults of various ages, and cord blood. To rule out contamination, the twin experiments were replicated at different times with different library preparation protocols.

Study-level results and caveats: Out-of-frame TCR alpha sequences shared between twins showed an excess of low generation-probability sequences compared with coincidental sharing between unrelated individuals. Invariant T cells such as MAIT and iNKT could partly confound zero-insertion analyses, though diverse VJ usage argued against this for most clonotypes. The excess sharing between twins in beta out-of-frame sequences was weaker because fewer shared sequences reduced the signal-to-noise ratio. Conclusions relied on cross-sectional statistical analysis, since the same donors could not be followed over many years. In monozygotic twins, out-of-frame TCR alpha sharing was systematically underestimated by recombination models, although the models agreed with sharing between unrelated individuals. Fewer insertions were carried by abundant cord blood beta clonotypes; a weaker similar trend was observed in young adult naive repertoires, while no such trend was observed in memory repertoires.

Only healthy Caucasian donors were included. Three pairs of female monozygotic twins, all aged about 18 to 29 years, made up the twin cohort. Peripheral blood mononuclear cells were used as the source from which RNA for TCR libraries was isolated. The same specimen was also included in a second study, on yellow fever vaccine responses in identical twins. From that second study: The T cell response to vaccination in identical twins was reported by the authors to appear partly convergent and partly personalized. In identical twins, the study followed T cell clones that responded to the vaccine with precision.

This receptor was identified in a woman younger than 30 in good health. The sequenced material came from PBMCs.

CDR3 reads: CSARGGRLGETQYF. The DNA reads as follows: TGCAGTGCTAGGGGGGGCCGTCTCGGGGAGACCCAGTACTTC. Rearrangement joined TRBV20-1 to TRBJ2-5; the D call is possibly TRBD1 or TRBD2, each sharing 6 bases. Trimming removed 3 bases from V and 5 bases from J, leaving 16 bases between the germline ends. Including cysteine and phenylalanine, the CDR3 has 14 amino acids. The only DNA kept is the CDR3, 42 bases in frame from the first base. CDR1 DFQATT and CDR2 SNEGSKA are derived from the germline V gene (reference sequence).